The present T cell receptor (beta chain) was sequenced within a study of blood T cell repertoires in COVID-19. Study information: Nucleic acid was either cDNA or gDNA, and it came from T cells, B-cell-depleted T cells, or PBMCs.

CDR1 and CDR2 (germline): MDHEN, SYDVKM. Trimming shortened V by 4 bases and J by 7 bases, and 14 bases separated the two germline ends. This CDR3 spans 13 amino acids. TCRdb keeps only in-frame clones here, not all; method: immunoSEQ multiplex PCR. The table records more than 110,000 clones, about 80% of them present only once. This chain joins TRBV28 and TRBJ2-7; D perhaps matches TRBD2 (6 bases). The sequence derives from a human donor in a cohort sampled during active COVID-19. Sequenced material: peripheral blood. DNA of the CDR3: TGTGCCAGCAGTTACCGGGGGACGGCTGAGCAGTACTTC. Its protein is CASSYRGTAEQYF. Full variable domain (missing parts from reference TRBV28 and TRBJ2-7): DVKVTQSSRYLVKRTGEKVFLECVQDMDHENMFWYRQDPGLGLRLIYFSYDVKMKEKGDIPEGYSVSREKKERFSLILESASTNQTSMYLCASSYRGTAEQYFGPGTRLTVT.